This TCR beta chain was sequenced for a study of cytomegalovirus exposure and HLA in healthy donors. Study at large: Previous work identified 100 million or so unique TCR beta sequences from about 179 million T cells.

Findings and caveats of the study: An apparent linkage of common viral pathogens to several of the most significant clusters emerged in a later analysis. Despite most TCR sequences being rare, some public TCRs occurred in many donors.

In regard to this clone: The antigen is undetermined.

Use of 60 Vbeta and 13 Jbeta primers characterized the PCR. TCRdb's table, derived via immunoSEQ multiplex PCR, lists solely in-frame clones and lacks some. The sample lists fewer than 55,000 clones, about two thirds occurring once. Unmatched junction bases numbered 5, after V lost 0 bases and J lost 5 bases. This CDR3 is built from 15 residues. Germline loops: CDR1 SGDLS, CDR2 YYNGEE. Sequencing used PBMCs. This sequence joins TRBV9 and TRBJ2-5, with TRBD2 matching over 9 bases. The sequence was obtained from a woman in her 50s in good health and CMV-seropositive. Here the CDR3 DNA reads TGTGCCAGCAGCGTAGGAATAGCGGGAGTGGAGACCCAGTACTTC. Its translation is CASSVGIAGVETQYF.